This T cell receptor (beta chain) derives from a study of brain metastases from non-small cell lung cancer. General study results and limits: Paired brain metastases and primary tumors largely shared TCR repertoires. Fewer infiltrating T cells were found in brain metastases than primaries. T-cell clones appeared expanded in 60% to 75% of brain metastases relative to matched primary tumors.

The CDR3 length is 15 residues. Per the germline V gene, CDR1 is SEHNR and CDR2 is FQNEAQ (reference sequence). Trimming shortened V by 2 bases and J by 5 bases, and 15 bases separated the two germline ends. Produced via immunoSEQ multiplex PCR; TCRdb's table is partial and in-frame only. The sample has about 380 clones, almost 85% seen once. Details on this clone: What it recognizes is unknown.

The sequenced material came from tissue from a brain metastasis. This chain uses TRBV7-9 with TRBJ1-1, with D unclear. This TCR was sampled from a donor at least 40 years old with non-small cell lung cancer. CDR3 nucleotide sequence: TGTGCCAGCAGCTTACAGAAGGGCGAGAGGACTGAAGCTTTCTTT. Translation gives CASSLQKGERTEAFF.